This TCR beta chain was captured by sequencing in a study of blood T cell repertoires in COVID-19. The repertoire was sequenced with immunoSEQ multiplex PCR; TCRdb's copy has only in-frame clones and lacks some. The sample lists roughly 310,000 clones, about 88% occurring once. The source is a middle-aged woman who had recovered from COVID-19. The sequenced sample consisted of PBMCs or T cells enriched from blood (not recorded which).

CDR3 sequence reads: CASSLLAGGNTEAFF. CDR3 bases: TGCGCCAGCAGCTTATTGGCAGGGGGGAACACTGAAGCTTTCTTT. This chain links TRBV5-1 with TRBJ1-1; 7 bases agree with TRBD1. The V segment lost 2 bases and the J segment 1 base; nucleotides outside the gene matches: 5. This CDR3 is built from 15 residues. CDR1 SGHRS and CDR2 YFSETQ come from the germline V gene.